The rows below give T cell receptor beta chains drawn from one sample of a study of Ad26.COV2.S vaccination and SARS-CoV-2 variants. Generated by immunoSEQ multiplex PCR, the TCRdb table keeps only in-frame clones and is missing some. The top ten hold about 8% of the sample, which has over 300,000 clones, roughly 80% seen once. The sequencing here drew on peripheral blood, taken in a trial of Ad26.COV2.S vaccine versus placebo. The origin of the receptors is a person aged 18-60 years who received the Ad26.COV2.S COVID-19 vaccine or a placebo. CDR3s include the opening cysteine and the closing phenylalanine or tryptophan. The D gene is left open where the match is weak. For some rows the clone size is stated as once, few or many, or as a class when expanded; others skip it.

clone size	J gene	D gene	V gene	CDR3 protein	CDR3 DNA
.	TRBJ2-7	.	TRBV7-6	CASSLAGAYEQYF	TGTGCCAGCAGCTTAGCGGGAGCCTACGAGCAGTACTTC
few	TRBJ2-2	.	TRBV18	CASSPTANTGELFF	TGTGCCAGCTCACCAACGGCGAACACCGGGGAGCTGTTTTTT
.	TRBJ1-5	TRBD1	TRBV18	CASSQQGAQGQPQHF	TGTGCCAGCTCACAACAGGGGGCGCAAGGTCAGCCCCAGCATTTT
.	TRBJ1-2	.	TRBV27	CASTPEGNRLGYTF	TGTGCCAGCACCCCGGAGGGAAACAGACTAGGCTACACCTTC
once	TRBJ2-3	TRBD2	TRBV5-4	CASNEREGITDTQYF	TGTGCCAGCAATGAGCGGGAGGGAATCACAGATACGCAGTATTTT
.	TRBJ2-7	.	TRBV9	CASSPGTDRASREQYF	TGTGCCAGCAGCCCAGGGACCGACCGCGCCTCTCGGGAGCAGTACTTC
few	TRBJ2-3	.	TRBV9	CASSASGTDTQYF	TGTGCCAGCAGCGCCAGCGGCACAGATACGCAGTATTTT
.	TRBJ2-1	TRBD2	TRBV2	CASNGLGGVGDELFF	TGTGCCAGCAACGGACTTGGGGGGGTCGGGGATGAGCTGTTCTTC
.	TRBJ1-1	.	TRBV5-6	CASSFGLTATEAFF	TGTGCCAGCAGCTTCGGACTTACTGCCACTGAAGCTTTCTTT
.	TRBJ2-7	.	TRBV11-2	CASSLRASAYEQYF	TGTGCCAGCAGCTTACGGGCCAGCGCCTACGAGCAGTACTTC
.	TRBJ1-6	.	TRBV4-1	CASSQVGGDSYNSPLHF	TGCGCCAGCAGCCAAGTCGGCGGGGACTCCTATAATTCACCCCTCCACTTT
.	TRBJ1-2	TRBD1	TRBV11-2	CASSLVILGTANYGYTF	TGTGCCAGCAGCTTAGTTATCCTCGGGACAGCTAACTATGGCTACACCTTC
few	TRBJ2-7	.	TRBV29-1	CSVAADEQYF	TGCAGCGTTGCGGCCGACGAGCAGTACTTC
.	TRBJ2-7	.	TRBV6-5	CASSYRDGYEQYF	TGTGCCAGCAGTTACAGGGACGGCTACGAGCAGTACTTC
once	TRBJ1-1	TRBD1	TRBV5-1	CASSRTGLNTEAFF	TGCGCCAGCAGCCGGACAGGGCTGAACACTGAAGCTTTCTTT
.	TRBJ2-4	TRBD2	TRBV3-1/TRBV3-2	CASSREWGGDGIQYF	TGTGCCAGCAGCCGCGAATGGGGGGGGGATGGCATTCAGTACTTC
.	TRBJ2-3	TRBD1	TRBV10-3	CAISGQGTDTQYF	TGTGCCATCAGCGGACAGGGTACAGATACGCAGTATTTT
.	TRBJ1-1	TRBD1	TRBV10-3	CAISGTGRTEAFF	TGTGCCATCAGTGGGACAGGGCGCACTGAAGCTTTCTTT
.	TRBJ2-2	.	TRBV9	CASSGLEGELFF	TGTGCCAGCAGCGGGTTAGAAGGGGAGCTGTTTTTT
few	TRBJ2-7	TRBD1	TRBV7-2	CASSLRQGSYEQYF	TGTGCCAGCAGCTTGCGACAGGGATCCTACGAGCAGTACTTC
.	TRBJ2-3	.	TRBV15	CATTPDLDDTQYF	TGTGCCACCACCCCAGATCTAGACGATACGCAGTATTTT
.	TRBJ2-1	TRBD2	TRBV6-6	CASSRNLLSGFYNEQFF	TGTGCCAGCAGTCGTAATCTCCTTAGCGGGTTCTACAATGAGCAGTTCTTC
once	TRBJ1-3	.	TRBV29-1	CSVGRTSGNTIYF	TGCAGCGTTGGACGGACCTCTGGAAACACCATATATTTT
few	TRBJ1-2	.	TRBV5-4	CASSPDSNYGYTF	TGTGCCAGCAGCCCGGACAGCAACTATGGCTACACCTTC
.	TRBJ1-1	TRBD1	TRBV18	CASSPTGGMNTEAFF	TGTGCCAGCTCACCTACAGGGGGGATGAACACTGAAGCTTTCTTT
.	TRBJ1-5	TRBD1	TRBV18	CASSPPGQTPGQPQHF	TGTGCCAGCTCACCACCGGGACAGACGCCGGGGCAGCCCCAGCATTTT
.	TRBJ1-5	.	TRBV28	CACQVGSRPQHF	TGTGCCTGCCAGGTGGGGAGTAGGCCCCAGCATTTT
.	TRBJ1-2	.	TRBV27	CASTPPTLHSF	TGTGCCAGCACCCCTCCCACCCTGCACAGCTTC
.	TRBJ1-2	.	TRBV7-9	CASSLATVHGYTF	TGTGCCAGCAGCTTGGCGACAGTTCATGGCTACACCTTC
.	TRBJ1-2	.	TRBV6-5	CASRENYGYTF	TGTGCCAGCCGGGAAAACTATGGCTACACCTTC
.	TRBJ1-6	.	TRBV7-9	CASSLARQGGRSPLHF	TGTGCCAGCAGCTTAGCGAGGCAGGGAGGAAGATCACCCCTCCACTTT
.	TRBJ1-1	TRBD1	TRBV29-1	CSVGERQGSEAFF	TGCAGCGTGGGTGAACGACAGGGCTCTGAAGCTTTCTTT
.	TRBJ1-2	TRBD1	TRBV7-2	CASSLGGTGGGFNGYTF	TGTGCCAGCAGCTTAGGTGGGACAGGGGGTGGATTTAATGGCTACACCTTC
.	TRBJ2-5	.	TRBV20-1	CSASGRFETQYF	TGCAGTGCTAGTGGTCGGTTTGAGACCCAGTACTTC
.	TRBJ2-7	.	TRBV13	CASSLRQSYEQYF	TGTGCCAGCAGCTTAAGACAGTCCTACGAGCAGTACTTC
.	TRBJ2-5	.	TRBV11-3	CASSLGLTGRETQYF	TGTGCCAGCAGCTTAGGCCTGACAGGTCGAGAGACCCAGTACTTC
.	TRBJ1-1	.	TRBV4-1	CASSTGPMGEAFF	TGCGCCAGCAGCACGGGACCCATGGGGGAGGCTTTCTTT
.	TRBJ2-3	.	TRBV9	CASSVDRYTDTQYF	TGTGCCAGCAGCGTCGACAGGTACACAGATACGCAGTATTTT
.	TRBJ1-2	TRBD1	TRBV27	CASSLVTGGGYGYTF	TGTGCCAGCAGTTTAGTGACAGGGGGCGGGTATGGCTACACCTTC
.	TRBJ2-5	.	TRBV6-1	CASSELSGQSFKETQYF	TGTGCCAGCAGTGAATTGTCGGGACAATCTTTTAAAGAGACCCAGTACTTC